This entry is about one T cell receptor beta chain. It has no known antigen specificity. Per-base quality was not reported, and no clone a single base away is much larger than it. CDR1 SGHKS and CDR2 YYEKEE were looked up in the germline V gene (reference sequence). The trim is 7 bases for V and 1 base for J, with a gap of 8 bases between the germline ends. The CDR3 numbers 12 residues from cysteine through phenylalanine. Only the CDR3 DNA stays, 36 bases, in frame from base 1. Enrolling through a virtual design, the prospective study's participants ranged in age from roughly 18 to 89 years and lived across roughly 23 United States geographic areas. To assign participants to cohorts, the prospective study relied on clinical history that participants themselves reported in a screening survey and a study questionnaire. Recovered participants in ImmuneRACE Cohort 3 were defined by two consecutive negative NP/OP PCR tests, clearance by a healthcare professional, or resolution of symptoms. In the prospective study, mobile phlebotomists collected whole blood, serum and a nasopharyngeal or oropharyngeal swab from each participant. Additional blood draws and questionnaires over an approximately two-month period could optionally be provided by prospective study participants. Before DNA extraction, blood samples from the prospective study were shipped at room temperature or frozen.

The sample comes from a study of blood T cell repertoires in COVID-19 (dated by TCRdb to the early 2020s). General notes on the study: Samples from collaborators originated in the United States, Italy and Spain and spanned both the acute and convalescent phases of COVID-19. The prospective study material was composed of cDNA or gDNA derived from T cells, B-cell-depleted T cells, or PBMCs. Subjects who had been exposed to COVID-19, were actively infected with it, or had recovered from it provided the deeply sampled blood TCRbeta repertoires that made up the dataset. The repertoires were released in a freely available public database meant as a resource for research on the immune response to SARS-CoV-2. Samples came from the ongoing ImmuneRACE study (first 160 participants) plus 1,254 subjects from 6 global collaborators. Sample metadata almost always included a de-identified subject ID, COVID-19 status, age in years and sex. Where available, HLA class I and class II types were obtained from metadata supplied by the sample provider rather than from assay-based typing. Summary of the overall study and its limitations: The quantity of clinical and demographic metadata differed by source and by participant and was supplied without curation.

TCRbeta CDR3 regions were amplified from genomic DNA by means of the immunoSEQ Assay, a bias-controlled multiplex PCR. On the study's bioinformatics: The number of nucleated cells in each sample was estimated from the amplification of reference gene primers within the assay. To quantify the absolute abundance of each unique TCRbeta CDR3 rearrangement, sequence reads were collapsed and filtered. Productive Simpson clonality was computed per sample as the square root of Simpson's diversity index over productive rearrangements. TCRdb provides this immuneACCESS table in a form limited to in-frame rearrangements. Some clones are lacking; in checked studies, under half of them reflect an unresolved V gene, and why the rest are absent is not known. V, J and clone size were drawn from that table, and D and trimming were deduced from the DNA. The sample table lists about 220,000 clones, about four fifths of them with a count of one. Jointly, the top ten make up under 3.5% of the sample.

This clonotype was obtained from a woman aged 60-75 years who had recovered from COVID-19. The sequenced material came from PBMCs or T cells enriched from blood (not recorded which). The rearranged segments are TRBV5-5 and TRBJ1-1; the D segment cannot be called with confidence. The CDR3: CASETKNTEAFF. The bases are TGTGCCAGCGAAACAAAGAACACTGAAGCTTTCTTT.